What follows describes a single T cell receptor (beta chain). These data are taken from a study of blood T cells in healthy people across ages. It was with a sample-barcoded 5' primer and a J-beta primer mix that a second PCR of about 6 to 11 cycles was run. TCRdb fed the 5' RACE reads into MiXCR, producing one record per CDR3 protein. Among fewer than 2,000,000 distinct CDR3 sequences listed, roughly a third were seen once. V lost 6 bases and J lost 4; bases outside the gene matches: 7. CDR1 is ENHRY, CDR2 SYGVKD, per germline. This CDR3 is built from 15 residues. The sequencing input was blood. The source of this sequence is a woman aged 25 to 39 in good health. This sequence joins TRBV10-3 and TRBJ2-3; 10 positions agree with TRBD2. In DNA, the CDR3 is TGTGCCATCAGGCCTAGCGGGAGTCGGCCAGATACGCAGTATTTT. It encodes CAIRPSGSRPDTQYF.